The 32 T cell receptor beta chains reported below all come from one sample, sequenced in a study of T cells in Graves' hyperthyroidism and ophthalmopathy. RNA transcripts yielded amplified TCR beta CDR3 regions. The HTBI set primed first-round TCR CDR3 RT-PCR. MiXCR, applied by TCRdb to the multiplex PCR reads, yields one record per CDR3 protein. The data contain approximately 600,000 distinct CDR3 sequences, 15% to 20% of them singletons. Specimen: blood. The receptor set was obtained from a woman in her twenties or thirties with Graves' hyperthyroidism.

This clonotype was observed many times. The chain couples TRBV12-3 or TRBV12-4 to TRBJ1-1; D unresolved. V dropped 4 bases and J dropped 9 bases, with 15 bases sitting between them. The CDR3 totals 13 residues. This chain's CDR3 is CASSWRQSGQAFF. The CDR3, as DNA: TGTGCCAGCAGTTGGCGGCAGTCGGGTCAAGCTTTCTTT.

The CDR3 protein is CASGGGGGARYTQYF. CDR3 nucleotides: TGTGCCAGCGGAGGTGGCGGTGGGGCGCGGTATACGCAGTATTTT. The chain combines TRBV2 with TRBJ2-3; the D call may be TRBD1 or TRBD2 (5 bases each). This CDR3 has 15 amino acids. V gave up 8 bases and J gave up 7 bases, with 22 bases separating them. Germline assignment: CDR1 SNHLY and CDR2 FYNNEI.

This clonotype has ten or more counts. The chain links TRBV20-1 to TRBJ2-7; no clear D. In germline, CDR1 is DFQATT, CDR2 SNEGSKA (reference sequence). Trimming removed 7 bases from V and 0 bases from J, with 13 bases in between. The CDR3 is 13 residues long. CDR3 in DNA: TGCAGTGAATCGGACGGCAGCTCCTACGAGCAGTACTTC. Its protein is CSESDGSSYEQYF.

This sequence joins TRBV6-5 and TRBJ2-7; TRBD2 matches at 15 bases. J lost 0 bases, V lost 2 bases, and 11 bases had no gene match. Per the germline V gene, CDR1 is MNHEY and CDR2 is SVGAGI. The CDR3 is made up of 20 amino acids. The CDR3 nucleotides read TGTGCCAGCAGTTACCAACCGGGGACTAGCGGGAGGTCGCGCTCCTACGAGCAGTACTTC. It translates to CASSYQPGTSGRSRSYEQYF.

This clonotype was recorded many times. This chain connects TRBV2 to TRBJ1-4; the match to TRBD1 covers 8 bases. Per the germline V gene, CDR1 is SNHLY and CDR2 is FYNNEI. CDR3 size: 17 residues. The junction had 14 bases not matched to a gene; V was cut back by 3 bases and J by 8 bases. The CDR3, as DNA: TGTGCCAGCAGTGATAGGAGTCGTTGGACAGGGACCGAAAAACTGTTTTTT. This codes for CASSDRSRWTGTEKLFF. Variable domain in full (rest from reference TRBV2 and TRBJ1-4): EPEVTQTPSHQVTQMGQEVILRCVPISNHLYFYWYRQILGQKVEFLVSFYNNEISEKSEIFDDQFSVERPDGSNFTLKIRSTKLEDSAMYFCASSDRSRWTGTEKLFFGSGTQLSVL.

This clonotype was found many times. The V call is TRBV7-9, the J call TRBJ2-7; 8 positions match TRBD1. The CDR3 covers 17 residues. CDR1 is SEHNR and CDR2 is FQNEAQ in the germline V gene (reference sequence). Unmatched junction bases numbered 13, after V lost 4 bases and J lost 2 bases. The CDR3 bases are TGTGCCAGCAGCTCGACCCGGGACAGGTCCTATACCTACGAGCAGTACTTC. This gives the protein CASSSTRDRSYTYEQYF.

This clonotype was recorded many times. This chain joins TRBV5-1 and TRBJ2-3, with a possible D match to TRBD1 (6 bases). CDR1 SGHRS and CDR2 YFSETQ come from the germline V gene. Trimming shortened V by 0 bases and J by 2 bases, and 10 bases separated the two germline ends. This CDR3 is 15 amino acids long. The DNA of the CDR3 is TGCGCCAGCAGCTTGGCGGACAGACTCACAGATACGCAGTATTTT. This sequence encodes CASSLADRLTDTQYF.

This chain connects TRBV25-1 to TRBJ2-2; TRBD2 agrees at 7 bases. The trim removed 1 base at V and 1 base at J, leaving 3 bases unmatched. The CDR3 contains 16 residues. Per the germline V gene, CDR1 is MGHDK and CDR2 is SYGVNS. Here the CDR3 DNA reads TGTGCCAGCAGTGAATGGCAGCGGGGGAACACCGGGGAGCTGTTTTTT. It translates to CASSEWQRGNTGELFF.

Ten or more counts support this clonotype. This chain links TRBV28 with TRBJ2-3, with 11 bases matching TRBD1. From germline, CDR1 is MDHEN and CDR2 SYDVKM. Trimming took 3 bases from V and 2 from J; bases not matched to a gene: 1. The CDR3 loop spans 15 amino acids. The CDR3 DNA reads TGTGCCAGCAGTTTTGGACAGGGGGCCACAGATACGCAGTATTTT. Protein: CASSFGQGATDTQYF.

This clonotype was observed a few times. The chain uses TRBV9 and TRBJ2-1; D might be TRBD1 (6 bases). V was trimmed by 2 bases and J by 10 bases, leaving 22 bases between them. The CDR3 extends over 16 amino acids. Germline CDR1 reads SGDLS; CDR2 reads YYNGEE. CDR3 nucleotide sequence: TGTGCCAGCAGCGTTGCTACCAGGGGTTCCTACAGCGAGCAGTTCTTC. This translates into CASSVATRGSYSEQFF.

The genes are TRBV20-1 and TRBJ2-1; no clear D. Trimming shortened V by 0 bases and J by 0 bases, and 9 bases separated the two germline ends. Germline V gives CDR1 DFQATT, CDR2 SNEGSKA (reference sequence). CDR3 length: 15 residues. The chain's CDR3 is CSARDPGISYNEQFF. For the CDR3, the DNA is TGCAGTGCTAGAGATCCCGGTATCTCCTACAATGAGCAGTTCTTC.

At least ten counts were recorded for this clonotype. The rearrangement links TRBV7-2 to TRBJ2-5, with D maybe TRBD2 (7 bases). V lost 1 base, J lost 4 bases, and 13 bases lay in between. Germline CDR1 and CDR2: SGHTA and FQGNSA. The CDR3 totals 15 residues. The CDR3 DNA follows: TGTGCCAGCAGCTTAGAGGGGGAGGGTGGAGAGACCCAGTACTTC. As protein: CASSLEGEGGETQYF.

This clonotype has at least ten counts. This chain joins TRBV27 and TRBJ2-3; possibly TRBD1 for D (5 bases). The CDR3 length is 13 residues. Germline lookup yields CDR1 MNHEY and CDR2 SMNVEV (reference sequence). Trimming shortened V by 8 bases and J by 4 bases, and 13 bases separated the two germline ends. The DNA of the CDR3 is TGTGCCAGCGGCGACAGTCCGGCAGATACGCAGTATTTT. It is translated as CASGDSPADTQYF.

In this sample, this clonotype turned up many times. This chain joins TRBV2 and TRBJ2-1; 12 nucleotides agree with TRBD2. The CDR3 has 15 residues. V was clipped by 5 bases and J by 9 bases; unmatched bases: 8. Germline assignment: CDR1 SNHLY and CDR2 FYNNEI. As DNA, the CDR3 is TGTGCCAGCAGTCCCGCTAGCGGGAGGGGTGGTGAGCAGTTCTTC. It encodes CASSPASGRGGEQFF.

The rearrangement uses TRBV10-3 and TRBJ1-2; TRBD1 might be the D (5 bases). CDR1 and CDR2 from the germline V gene are ENHRY and SYGVKD. The CDR3 has 13 amino acids. Trimming pared 0 bases from V and 5 bases from J, leaving 7 bases between. CDR3 sequence: CAISESTAYGYTF. The CDR3 DNA is TGTGCCATCAGTGAGTCGACAGCATATGGCTACACCTTC.

This clonotype has a count of ten or more. The J gene is TRBJ1-1, the V gene TRBV19, with unresolved D. Trimming shortened V by 2 bases and J by 4 bases, and 8 bases separated the two germline ends. In germline, CDR1 is LNHDA, CDR2 SQIVND (reference sequence). CDR3 length: 13 residues. CDR3 DNA: TGTGCCAGTAGTATATTGGAGGGCACTGAAGCTTTCTTT. Its protein is CASSILEGTEAFF.

This clonotype showed up many times. The V gene is TRBV13, the J gene TRBJ2-2, with D possibly matching TRBD2 (6 bases). CDR3 length: 16 residues. The germline V gene has CDR1 PRHDT and CDR2 FYEKMQ (reference sequence). The V and J ends lost 5 bases and 0 bases respectively, with 13 bases between them. CDR3 protein: CASSGRAGTNTGELFF. The CDR3 region has the DNA TGTGCCAGCAGCGGAAGAGCGGGTACGAACACCGGGGAGCTGTTTTTT.

This clonotype was found many times. The chain combines TRBV6-2 or TRBV6-3 with TRBJ2-7; D gene ambiguous. V lost 0 bases and J 5 bases, leaving 2 bases between the germline ends. This CDR3 region has 11 residues. The germline V gene has CDR1 MNHEY and CDR2 SVGEGT. The CDR3 bases are TGTGCCAGCAGTTACTCGGACGAGCAGTACTTC. Translated, it gives CASSYSDEQYF.

Ten or more counts support this clonotype. The rearrangement links TRBV3-1 to TRBJ2-2; D ambiguous. V shed 7 bases and J shed 2 bases, with 5 bases lying between them. The germline V gene has CDR1 LGHDT and CDR2 YNNKEL (reference sequence). The CDR3 is 12 residues long. CDR3 sequence reads: CASTRNTGELFF. Written as DNA, the CDR3 is TGTGCCAGCACCAGAAACACCGGGGAGCTGTTTTTT.

This clonotype came up a few times. The chain combines TRBV14 with TRBJ2-3; 9 bases align to TRBD2. Germline CDR1 reads SGHDN; CDR2 reads FVKESK. The CDR3 has 16 amino acids. V was pared by 1 base and J by 3 bases, with 5 bases of the junction left unmatched. This chain's CDR3 is CASSQGSGSRTDTQYF. DNA for the CDR3: TGTGCCAGCAGCCAAGGTAGCGGGAGTCGAACAGATACGCAGTATTTT. The full variable domain, with the rest looked up from reference TRBV14 and TRBJ2-3, is EAGVTQFPSHSVIEKGQTVTLRCDPISGHDNLYWYRRVMGKEIKFLLHFVKESKQDESGMPNNRFLAERTGGTYSTLKVQPAELEDSGVYFCASSQGSGSRTDTQYFGPGTRLTVL.

This clonotype was counted at least ten times. The chain joins TRBV5-1 to TRBJ2-7; TRBD1 matches at 9 bases. The CDR3 is made up of 13 amino acids. Germline trimming cut 4 bases from V and 5 bases from J; bases unmatched to any gene: 4. Germline lookup yields CDR1 SGHRS and CDR2 YFSETQ. CDR3 DNA: TGCGCCAGCAGCGGGACAGGGCATGACGAGCAGTACTTC. Residues: CASSGTGHDEQYF.

This clonotype turned up a few times. The V call is TRBV9, the J call TRBJ1-2; 11 nucleotides line up with TRBD1. The CDR3 length is 15 residues. J lost 6 bases, V lost 3 bases, and 7 bases had no gene match. Germline CDR1 SGDLS, CDR2 YYNGEE. The CDR3 reads CASSARTGGLDGYTF. The CDR3 DNA sequence: TGTGCCAGCAGCGCCCGGACAGGGGGCTTGGATGGCTACACCTTC.

This rearrangement joins TRBV25-1 to TRBJ1-3, with D unresolved. V dropped 5 bases and J dropped 0 bases, with 5 bases sitting between them. The CDR3 sequence is 13 residues long. Germline V gene data show CDR1 as MGHDK and CDR2 as SYGVNS. CDR3 coding DNA: TGTGCCAGCAGTATTAGCTCTGGAAACACCATATATTTT. Protein sequence: CASSISSGNTIYF.

The chain links TRBV27 to TRBJ1-1; TRBD1 is a possible D gene (6 bases). Trimming took off 5 bases at V and 1 base at J, with 17 bases between the two ends. The germline CDR1 and CDR2 sequences are MNHEY and SMNVEV (reference sequence). The CDR3 extends over 16 amino acids. CDR3 region: CASSPTGGTTNTEAFF. The CDR3 coding sequence is TGTGCCAGCAGTCCTACGGGGGGGACAACGAACACTGAAGCTTTCTTT.

This clonotype was seen at least ten times. The chain employs TRBV2 and TRBJ2-7; a weak D match, TRBD2 (6 bases). Germline values: CDR1 SNHLY, CDR2 FYNNEI. V lost 4 bases and J lost 9, with 22 bases in between. This CDR3 region has 15 residues. DNA for the CDR3: TGTGCCAGCAGTGGTTTAGCGGCCCCCCAAACCTGGCAGTACTTC. Translation gives CASSGLAAPQTWQYF.

A few counts support this clonotype. The CDR3 region is CSARDQGRYTEAFF. The CDR3, as DNA: TGCAGTGCTAGAGATCAGGGGAGGTACACTGAAGCTTTCTTT. The chain employs TRBV20-1 and TRBJ1-1; D possibly corresponds to TRBD1 (6 bases). V lost 0 bases and J 3 bases, leaving 11 bases between the germline ends. Germline values: CDR1 DFQATT, CDR2 SNEGSKA (reference sequence). This CDR3 spans 14 amino acids.

The chain couples TRBV12-3 or TRBV12-4 to TRBJ2-2, with D unresolved. CDR3 length: 15 residues. V gave up 2 bases and J gave up 2 bases, with 9 bases separating them. The CDR3 nucleotides read TGTGCCAGCAGTTTATGGCAGACAAACACCGGGGAGCTGTTTTTT. This encodes CASSLWQTNTGELFF.

This clonotype turned up a few times. The rearrangement links TRBV6-2 or TRBV6-3 to TRBJ1-5, with 9 bases lining up with TRBD1. V gave up 8 bases and J gave up 6 bases; unmatched junction bases: 8. Germline V CDR1 and CDR2: MNHEY, SVGEGT. The CDR3 contains 14 residues. In nucleotides, the CDR3 is TGTGCCAGCGTAGGGACAGGGTTAACTCAGCCCCAGCATTTT. Translation gives CASVGTGLTQPQHF.

The V and J genes are TRBV18 and TRBJ2-1; perhaps TRBD2 as D (5 bases). This CDR3 contains 16 residues. V lost 3 bases and J 0 bases, leaving 12 bases between the germline ends. Germline lookup yields CDR1 KGHSH and CDR2 LQKENI. The CDR3 protein is CASSPFGMSSYNEQFF. The DNA for the CDR3 is TGTGCCAGCTCACCTTTCGGGATGAGCTCCTACAATGAGCAGTTCTTC.

This clonotype was picked up a small number of times. The J gene is TRBJ1-6, the V gene TRBV4-1; D call uncertain. The CDR3 sequence is 15 residues long. V lost 3 bases, J lost 4 bases, and 10 bases lay in between. Germline-derived CDR1 and CDR2 are MGHRA and YSYEKL. The CDR3 coding sequence is TGCGCCAGCAGCCATGCGGGAAATTATAATTCACCCCTCCACTTT. It yields the protein CASSHAGNYNSPLHF.

The table lists this clonotype with many counts. The rearrangement uses TRBV30 and TRBJ1-5; 7 bases are a match to TRBD1. Looked up from germline, CDR1 is GTSNPN and CDR2 is SVGIG (reference sequence). The J segment lost 1 base and the V segment lost 7 bases, leaving 4 bases of the junction unmatched. This CDR3 has 13 residues. Here the CDR3 DNA reads TGTGCCTCCAACAGGGGAAGCAATCAGCCCCAGCATTTT. Amino acids: CASNRGSNQPQHF.

There are many counts of this clonotype. J is TRBJ2-7 and V is TRBV7-9; D may be TRBD2 (5 bases). The ends were cut back, 4 bases at V and 3 bases at J, with 13 bases in the middle. Per germline, CDR1 SEHNR and CDR2 FQNEAQ (reference sequence). The CDR3 sequence is 14 residues long. CDR3 bases: TGTGCCAGCAGCTCGCCCGGGATTGACTACGAGCAGTACTTC. Its translation is CASSSPGIDYEQYF.